This T cell receptor (beta chain) was identified in a study of T-cell memory formation after mild COVID-19 (dated by TCRdb to about 2021). About the study as a whole: TCR sequence clusters from the two donors were found to be largely donor specific. The cohort was made up of two young adult volunteers, one female and one male, who were previously healthy. Longitudinal TCRalpha and TCRbeta repertoire sequencing tracked T-cell clones expanding and contracting after mild COVID-19 in a couple of donors. On the study overall, not on this receptor specifically: Clones contracting from day 15 to 85 had balanced CD4/CD8 phenotypes, while a second wave expanding from day 15 to 37 was biased towards CD4+. SARS-CoV-2 specificity of the second-wave clones peaking on day 37 was not confirmed. Only a couple of mild cases were covered in the study, and larger cohorts including severe cases with pre-infection samples were considered necessary. Some responding clones were detected in pre-infection memory, suggesting pre-existing cross-reactive memory T cells joined the SARS-CoV-2 response. Contracting CD4+ clones were found mainly in CM and EM memory subsets, while CD8+ clones were enriched in EMRA.

The CDR3 spans 14 residues, from the cysteine through the phenylalanine. The only DNA kept is the CDR3, 42 bases in frame from the first base. Relative to germline, V is 1 base shorter and J is 4 bases shorter, with 7 bases between their ends. The sequencer was an Illumina NovaSeq 6000. cDNA libraries for TCRalpha and TCRbeta were prepared by 5'RACE using constant-segment primers, with sample barcodes and unique molecular identifiers added. RNA was extracted from every sample with Trizol reagent. The libraries were amplified in two PCR steps, and the second step added a second sample barcode and Illumina TruSeq adapters. Sequencing of the libraries was done on an Illumina NovaSeq, producing 2 x 150 bp paired-end reads. Regarding the original processing steps: Reads were demultiplexed and collapsed into UMI-guided consensus sequences with migec v1.2.7. Using mixcr v2.1.11, UMI consensuses were aligned to TRA and TRB V and J templates and then assembled into clonotypes. Expanded or contracted clonotypes were those called significant by both edgeR and NoisET, with noise models trained on biological replicates. For edgeR calls, a false discovery rate-adjusted p below 0.01 and a log2 fold-change threshold of 1 were applied. As an exploratory analysis of dynamics, max-normalized trajectories of the 1000 most abundant clonotypes were examined by PCA with hierarchical clustering. Separately sequenced CD4+ and CD8+ repertoires were used to assign the CD4 or CD8 phenotype of responding clones. TCRdb redid the processing of the public reads, applying fastp at Q25 and MiXCR, and retained in-frame beta chains. Rows merge per CDR3 protein into single entries with the most common DNA and genes. These V and J calls are TCRdb output, not the study's own analysis. A total of under 350,000 distinct CDR3 sequences appear in this sample, roughly 15% of them only once. The leading ten clones occupy over 20% of the sample.

The table lists this clonotype with many counts. Its cognate antigen has yet to be identified. Per-base qualities were not stored, and no clone one base away is much larger. Ficoll-Paque density gradient centrifugation was the method used to isolate PBMCs. The sequence came from a man aged 18 to 29 who had mild COVID-19 (a few samples of this study predate the infection). The sample titles of this study are shuffled in the database, so cell type and time point are left out; the donor was told from shared clones. The chain was built from TRBV12-3 or TRBV12-4 and TRBJ2-2; the D segment cannot be called with confidence. Sequencing was carried out using PBMCs or a T cell subset sorted from them (not recorded which). The nucleotide sequence reads as follows: TGTGCCAGCAGTTTAGGTGCCAGCACCGGGGAGCTGTTTTTT. Its translation reads: CASSLGASTGELFF.